This T cell receptor beta chain emerged from a study of blood T cell repertoires in COVID-19. Study-wide context: From T cells, B-cell-depleted T cells, or PBMCs came the material, which was cDNA or gDNA.

V lost 4 bases, J lost 7 bases, and 5 bases stayed unmatched. Germline-derived CDR1 and CDR2 are SEHNR and FQNEAQ (reference sequence). This CDR3 has 14 amino acids. Original handling: Nucleated cell counts were estimated from reference gene primer amplification. Produced via immunoSEQ multiplex PCR; TCRdb's table is partial and in-frame only. V and J calls and clone size are copied from that table; D and trimming were computed from the DNA. The sample consists of 200,000 to 300,000 clones, approximately 83% of them appearing once. The receptor was derived from a woman in her twenties or thirties who had recovered from COVID-19. This sequence joins TRBV7-9 and TRBJ1-4; 8 nucleotides match TRBD1. Sequencing was carried out using peripheral blood. CDR3 loop: CASSSRGQGEKLFF. CDR3 coding DNA: TGTGCCAGCAGCTCCAGGGGGCAGGGTGAAAAACTGTTTTTT.